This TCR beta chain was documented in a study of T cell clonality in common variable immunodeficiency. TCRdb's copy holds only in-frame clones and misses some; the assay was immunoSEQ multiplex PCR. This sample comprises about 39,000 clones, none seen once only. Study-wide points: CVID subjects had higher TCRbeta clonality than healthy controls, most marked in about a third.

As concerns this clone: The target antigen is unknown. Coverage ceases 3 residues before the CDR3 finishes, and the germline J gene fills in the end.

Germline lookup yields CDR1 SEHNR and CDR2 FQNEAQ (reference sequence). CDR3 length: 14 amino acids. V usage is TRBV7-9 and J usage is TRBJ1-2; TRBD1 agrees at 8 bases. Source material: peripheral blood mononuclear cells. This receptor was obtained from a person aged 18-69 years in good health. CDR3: CASSPGQGYHDYTF. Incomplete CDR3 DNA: TGTGCCAGCAGCCCAGGACAGGGTTACCACGAC. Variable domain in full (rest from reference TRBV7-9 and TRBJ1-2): DTGVSQNPRHKITKRGQNVTFRCDPISEHNRLYWYRQTLGQGPEFLTYFQNEAQLEKSRLLSDRFSAERPKGSFSTLEIQRTEQGDSAMYLCASSPGQGYHDYTFGSGTRLTVV.